This is a list of T cell receptor beta chains from one sample in a study of naive and memory T cell subsets. One entry per CDR3 protein, called by TCRdb with MiXCR from the UMI-ligation and nested PCR reads. The table lists 120,000 to 150,000 distinct CDR3 sequences, approximately 20% of them singletons, with approximately 0.58% in the top ten. The sample taken for sequencing was naive CD8+ T cells from blood. These receptors all stem from a human donor in good health. Both conserved end residues are part of each CDR3. A D gene is named only where the DNA matches it firmly. Some rows mark clone size as missing; the rest say once, few, many or name a class of expanded clone.

J gene | clone size | D gene | V gene | CDR3 DNA | CDR3 protein
TRBJ1-2 | NA | NA | TRBV27 | TGTGCCAGCAGTCCGGACCTGGCTGGCTATGGCTACACCTTC | CASSPDLAGYGYTF
TRBJ2-7 | NA | NA | TRBV30 | TGTGCCTGGAGTGTCGGCGTTCGGCTCTACGAGCAGTACTTC | CAWSVGVRLYEQYF
TRBJ2-5 | NA | NA | TRBV28 | TGTGCCAGCAGTTTCCGGGAAGAGACCCAGTACTTC | CASSFREETQYF
TRBJ2-5 | NA | NA | TRBV28 | TGTGCCAGCAGTTTATTTCTGGACGGACTAAAAGAGACCCAGTACTTC | CASSLFLDGLKETQYF
TRBJ2-5 | few | NA | TRBV28 | TGTGCCAGCAGCACCCGGGGCAGGGTGCTGGAAGAGACCCAGTACTTC | CASSTRGRVLEETQYF
TRBJ2-1 | few | NA | TRBV7-8 | TGTGCCAGCAGTTCAGACCGGGACAAGAGCTCCTACAATGAGCAGTTCTTC | CASSSDRDKSSYNEQFF
TRBJ2-2 | NA | TRBD1 | TRBV11-3 | TGTGCCAGCAGCCTGTACCCGGGACAGGGGCCGAACACCGGGGAGCTGTTTTTT | CASSLYPGQGPNTGELFF
TRBJ2-5 | NA | TRBD2 | TRBV7-9 | TGTGCCAGCAGCTTAGGCGCGGGAGGGCTCGAGACCCAGTACTTC | CASSLGAGGLETQYF
TRBJ2-3 | few | NA | TRBV6-2/TRBV6-3 | TGTGCCACAAGCACAGATACGCAGTATTTT | CATSTDTQYF
TRBJ2-5 | few | NA | TRBV7-7 | TGTGCTAGCAGCTTAGCCTTTGAAGGGCAAGAGACCCAGTACTTC | CASSLAFEGQETQYF
TRBJ2-7 | NA | NA | TRBV4-1 | TGCGCCAGCAGCCAAGACCATCCAGGATCCTCCTACGAGCAGTACTTC | CASSQDHPGSSYEQYF
TRBJ2-1 | NA | NA | TRBV4-3 | TGCGCCAGCAGCCAAGAGATACAGGCGACCTACAATGAGCAGTTCTTC | CASSQEIQATYNEQFF